The T cell receptor beta chain under discussion was sequenced for a study of OX40 agonist ivuxolimab in advanced cancers. CDR1 SNHLY and CDR2 FYNNEI come from the germline V gene. The CDR3 extends over 13 amino acids. Trimming stripped 3 bases from V and 11 bases from J, with 14 bases between. The protocol was immunoSEQ multiplex PCR, while the TCRdb copy is restricted to in-frame clones and leaves out a portion. Of around 84,000 clones in the sample, around nine tenths were seen once. Specimen: CD4+ or CD8+ T cells sorted from blood, collected in a trial of the OX40 agonist ivuxolimab. The TCR sequence derives from an adult with an advanced solid tumor such as melanoma, head and neck, liver or kidney cancer. The chain joins TRBV2 to TRBJ2-1, with a possible D match to TRBD1 (6 bases). The CDR3 nucleotides are TGTGCCAGCAGTGATTTGGGCCAGGGGAAGCAGTTCTTC. Translation: CASSDLGQGKQFF.